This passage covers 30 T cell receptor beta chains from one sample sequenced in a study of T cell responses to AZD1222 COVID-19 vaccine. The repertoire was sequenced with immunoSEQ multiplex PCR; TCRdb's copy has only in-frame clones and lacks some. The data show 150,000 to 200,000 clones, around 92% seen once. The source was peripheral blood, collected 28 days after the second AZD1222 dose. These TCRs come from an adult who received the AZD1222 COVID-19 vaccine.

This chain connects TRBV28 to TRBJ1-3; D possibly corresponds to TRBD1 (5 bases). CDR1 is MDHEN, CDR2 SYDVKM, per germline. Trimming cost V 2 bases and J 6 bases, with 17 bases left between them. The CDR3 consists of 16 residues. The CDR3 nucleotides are TGTGCCAGCAGTTTACTAGGGACCGCAGCAGTAAACACCATATATTTT. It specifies CASSLLGTAAVNTIYF. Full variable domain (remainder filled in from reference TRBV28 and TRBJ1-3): DVKVTQSSRYLVKRTGEKVFLECVQDMDHENMFWYRQDPGLGLRLIYFSYDVKMKEKGDIPEGYSVSREKKERFSLILESASTNQTSMYLCASSLLGTAAVNTIYFGEGSWLTVV.

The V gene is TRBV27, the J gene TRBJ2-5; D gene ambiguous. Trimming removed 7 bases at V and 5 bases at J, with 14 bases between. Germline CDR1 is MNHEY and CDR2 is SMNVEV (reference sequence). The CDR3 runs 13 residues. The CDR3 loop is CASTRRGEETQYF. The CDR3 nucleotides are TGTGCCAGCACCAGACGAGGAGAGGAGACCCAGTACTTC.

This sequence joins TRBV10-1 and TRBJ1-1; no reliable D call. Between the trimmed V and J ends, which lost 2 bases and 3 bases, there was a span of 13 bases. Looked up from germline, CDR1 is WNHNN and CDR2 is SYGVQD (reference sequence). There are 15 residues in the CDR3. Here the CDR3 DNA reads TGCGCCAGCAGTGAGGACGGGTCCCGGTACACTGAAGCTTTCTTT. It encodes CASSEDGSRYTEAFF.

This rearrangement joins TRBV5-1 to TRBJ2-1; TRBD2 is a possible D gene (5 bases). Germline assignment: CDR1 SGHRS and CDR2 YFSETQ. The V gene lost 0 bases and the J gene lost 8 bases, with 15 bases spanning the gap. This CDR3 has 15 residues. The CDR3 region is CASSLGQSEVHEQFF. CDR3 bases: TGCGCCAGCAGCTTGGGCCAATCGGAGGTTCATGAGCAGTTCTTC.

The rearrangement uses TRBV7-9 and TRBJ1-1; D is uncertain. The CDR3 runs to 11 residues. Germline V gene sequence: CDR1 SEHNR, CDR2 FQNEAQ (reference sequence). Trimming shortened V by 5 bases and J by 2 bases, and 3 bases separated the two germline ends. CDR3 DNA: TGTGCCAGCAGCGCCAACACTGAAGCTTTCTTT. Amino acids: CASSANTEAFF. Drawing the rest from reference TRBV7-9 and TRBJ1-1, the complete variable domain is DTGVSQNPRHKITKRGQNVTFRCDPISEHNRLYWYRQTLGQGPEFLTYFQNEAQLEKSRLLSDRFSAERPKGSFSTLEIQRTEQGDSAMYLCASSANTEAFFGQGTRLTVV.

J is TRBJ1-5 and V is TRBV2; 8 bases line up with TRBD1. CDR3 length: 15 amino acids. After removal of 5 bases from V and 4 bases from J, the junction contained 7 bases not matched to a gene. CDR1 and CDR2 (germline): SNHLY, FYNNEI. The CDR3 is CASSKDRALNQPQHF. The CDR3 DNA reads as TGTGCCAGCAGTAAGGACAGGGCGTTAAATCAGCCCCAGCATTTT.

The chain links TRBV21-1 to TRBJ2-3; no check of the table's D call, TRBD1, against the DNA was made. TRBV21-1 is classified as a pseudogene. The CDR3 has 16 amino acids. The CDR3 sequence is CASPTAGQERTDTQYF. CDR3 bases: TGTGCCAGCCCTACGGCGGGACAGGAGCGCACAGATACGCAGTATTTT.

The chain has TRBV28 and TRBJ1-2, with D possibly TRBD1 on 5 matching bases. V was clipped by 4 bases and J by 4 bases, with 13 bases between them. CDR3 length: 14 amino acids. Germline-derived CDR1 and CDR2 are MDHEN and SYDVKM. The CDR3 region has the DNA TGTGCCAGCAGTTCCGAGGGGAGCTCCTATGGCTACACCTTC. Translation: CASSSEGSSYGYTF.

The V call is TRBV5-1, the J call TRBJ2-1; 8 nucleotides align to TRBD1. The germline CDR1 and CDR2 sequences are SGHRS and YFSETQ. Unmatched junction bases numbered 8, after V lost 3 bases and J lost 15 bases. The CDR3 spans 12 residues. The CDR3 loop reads CASSSGQGLSFF. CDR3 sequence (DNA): TGCGCCAGCAGCTCTGGACAGGGTCTTTCGTTCTTC.

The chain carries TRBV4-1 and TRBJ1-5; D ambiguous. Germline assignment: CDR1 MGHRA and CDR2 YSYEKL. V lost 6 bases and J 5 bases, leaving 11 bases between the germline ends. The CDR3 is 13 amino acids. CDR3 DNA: TGCGCCAGCAGTCCGTACGGGTATCAGCCCCAGCATTTT. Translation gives CASSPYGYQPQHF.

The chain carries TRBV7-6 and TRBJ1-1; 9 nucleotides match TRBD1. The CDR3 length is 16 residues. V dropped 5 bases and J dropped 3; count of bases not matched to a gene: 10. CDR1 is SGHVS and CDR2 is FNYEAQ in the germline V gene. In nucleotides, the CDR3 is TGTGCCAGCAGCCCCGCGGCTGGACAGGGGCACACTGAAGCTTTCTTT. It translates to CASSPAAGQGHTEAFF.

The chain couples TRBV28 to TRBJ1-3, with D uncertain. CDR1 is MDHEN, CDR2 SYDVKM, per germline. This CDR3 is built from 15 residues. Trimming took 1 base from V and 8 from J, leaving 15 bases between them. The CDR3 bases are TGTGCCAGCAGTTTATCCCCCTTGATACGGGACACCATATATTTT. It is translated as CASSLSPLIRDTIYF.

The CDR3 nucleotides read TGTGCCAGCAGGGTTCGGGGATGGTCTGAAGCTTTCTTT. Its translation: CASRVRGWSEAFF. The chain couples TRBV12-3 or TRBV12-4 to TRBJ1-1, with D uncertain. CDR3 length: 13 amino acids. V lost 6 bases and J lost 6, with 14 bases in between.

The CDR3 loop reads CASSGTGAQHF. CDR3 coding DNA: TGTGCCAGCAGTGGGACCGGGGCCCAGCATTTT. V gene TRBV2 combines with J gene TRBJ1-5; no clear D gene. V lost 4 bases to trimming and J lost 11 bases, with 9 bases between them. The germline gives CDR1 SNHLY, CDR2 FYNNEI. The CDR3 extends over 11 amino acids.

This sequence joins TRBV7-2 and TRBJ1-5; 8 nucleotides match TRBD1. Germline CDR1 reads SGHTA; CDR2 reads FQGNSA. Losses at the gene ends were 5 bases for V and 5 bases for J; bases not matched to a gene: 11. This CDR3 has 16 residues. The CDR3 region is CASSPTPGGRYQPQHF. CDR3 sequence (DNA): TGTGCCAGCAGCCCCACGCCAGGGGGCCGATATCAGCCCCAGCATTTT.

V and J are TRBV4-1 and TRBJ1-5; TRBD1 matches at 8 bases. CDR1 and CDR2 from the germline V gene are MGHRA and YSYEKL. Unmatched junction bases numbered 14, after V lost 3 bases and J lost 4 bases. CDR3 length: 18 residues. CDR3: CASSHPYGQGQLNQPQHF. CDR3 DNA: TGCGCCAGCAGCCACCCCTATGGACAGGGACAACTTAATCAGCCCCAGCATTTT.

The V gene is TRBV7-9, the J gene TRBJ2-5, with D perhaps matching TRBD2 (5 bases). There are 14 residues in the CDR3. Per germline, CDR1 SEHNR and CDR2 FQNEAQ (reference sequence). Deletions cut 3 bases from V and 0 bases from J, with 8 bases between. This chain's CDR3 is CASSFGGYQETQYF. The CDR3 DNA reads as TGTGCCAGCAGCTTTGGCGGGTACCAAGAGACCCAGTACTTC.

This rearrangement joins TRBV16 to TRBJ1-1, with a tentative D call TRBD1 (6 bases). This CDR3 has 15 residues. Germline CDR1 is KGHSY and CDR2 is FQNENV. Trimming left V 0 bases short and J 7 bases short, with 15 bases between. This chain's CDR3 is CASSQSSRAGVEAFF. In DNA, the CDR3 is TGTGCCAGCAGCCAATCAAGCCGGGCAGGGGTTGAAGCTTTCTTT.

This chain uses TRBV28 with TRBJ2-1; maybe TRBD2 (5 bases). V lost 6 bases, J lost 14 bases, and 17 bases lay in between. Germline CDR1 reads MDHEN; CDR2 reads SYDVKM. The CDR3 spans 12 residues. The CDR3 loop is CASSPPARAEFF. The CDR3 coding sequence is TGTGCCAGCAGCCCGCCCGCGCGGGCGGAGTTCTTC.

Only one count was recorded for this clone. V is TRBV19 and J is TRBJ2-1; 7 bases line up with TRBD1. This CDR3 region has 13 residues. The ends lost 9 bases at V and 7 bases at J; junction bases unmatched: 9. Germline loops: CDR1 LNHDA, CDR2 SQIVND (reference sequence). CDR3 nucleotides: TGTGCCAGCCAACAGGGGATGTGGAATGAGCAGTTCTTC. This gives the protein CASQQGMWNEQFF.

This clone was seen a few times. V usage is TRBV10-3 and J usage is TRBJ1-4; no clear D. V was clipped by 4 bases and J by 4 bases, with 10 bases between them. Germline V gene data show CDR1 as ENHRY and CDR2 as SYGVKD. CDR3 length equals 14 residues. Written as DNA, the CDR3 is TGTGCCATCAGTGGGGCAGGAAATAATGAAAAACTGTTTTTT. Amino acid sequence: CAISGAGNNEKLFF.

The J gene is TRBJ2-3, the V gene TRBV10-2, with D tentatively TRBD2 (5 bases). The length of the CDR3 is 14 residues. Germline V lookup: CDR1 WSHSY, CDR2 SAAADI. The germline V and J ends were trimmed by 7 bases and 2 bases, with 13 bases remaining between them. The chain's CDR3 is CASNQAENTDTQYF. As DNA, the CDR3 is TGCGCCAGCAACCAAGCGGAGAACACAGATACGCAGTATTTT.

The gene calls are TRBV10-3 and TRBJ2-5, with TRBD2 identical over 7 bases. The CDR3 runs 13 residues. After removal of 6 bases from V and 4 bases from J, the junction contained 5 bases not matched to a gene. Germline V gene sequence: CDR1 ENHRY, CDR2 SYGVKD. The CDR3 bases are TGTGCCATCAGCTGGGGGAGGGGAGAGACCCAGTACTTC. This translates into CAISWGRGETQYF.

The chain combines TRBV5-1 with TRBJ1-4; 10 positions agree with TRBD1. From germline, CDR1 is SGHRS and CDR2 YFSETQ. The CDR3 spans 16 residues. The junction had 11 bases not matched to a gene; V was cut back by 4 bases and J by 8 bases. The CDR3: CASSRAMGTGDEKLFF. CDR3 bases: TGCGCCAGCAGCCGAGCTATGGGGACAGGGGACGAAAAACTGTTTTTT.

In nucleotides, the CDR3 is TGTGCCTCTAGGGGGACCGCTACTGGAAACACCATATATTTT. Its protein product is CASRGTATGNTIYF. The chain recombines TRBV19 with TRBJ1-3; a weak D match, TRBD1 (6 bases). V lost 11 bases to trimming and J lost 2 bases, with 16 bases between them. The CDR3 has 14 amino acids. The germline CDR1 and CDR2 sequences are LNHDA and SQIVND (reference sequence). The full variable domain, rest sourced from reference TRBV19 and TRBJ1-3, is DGGITQSPKYLFRKEGQNVTLSCEQNLNHDAMYWYRQDPGQGLRLIYYSQIVNDFQKGDIAEGYSVSREKKESFPLTVTSAQKNPTAFYLCASRGTATGNTIYFGEGSWLTVV.

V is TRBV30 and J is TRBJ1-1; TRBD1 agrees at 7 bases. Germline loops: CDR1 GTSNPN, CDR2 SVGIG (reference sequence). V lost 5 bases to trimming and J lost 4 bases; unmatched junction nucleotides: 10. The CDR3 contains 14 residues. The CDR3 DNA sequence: TGTGCCTGGGCGACAGGGTGGTTTCGCACTGAAGCTTTCTTT. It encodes CAWATGWFRTEAFF.

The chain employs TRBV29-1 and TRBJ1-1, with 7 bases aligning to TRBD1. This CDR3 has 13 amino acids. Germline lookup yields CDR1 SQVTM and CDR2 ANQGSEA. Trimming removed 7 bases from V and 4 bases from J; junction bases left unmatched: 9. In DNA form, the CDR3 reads TGCAGCGCCCAACAGGGGAGTGGCACTGAAGCTTTCTTT. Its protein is CSAQQGSGTEAFF.

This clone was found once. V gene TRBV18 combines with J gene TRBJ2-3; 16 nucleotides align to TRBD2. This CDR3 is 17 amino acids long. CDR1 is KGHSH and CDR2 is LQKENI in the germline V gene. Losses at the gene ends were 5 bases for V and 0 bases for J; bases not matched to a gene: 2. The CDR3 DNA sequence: TGTGCCAGCTCAGGGACTAGCGGGAGGGCCAGCACAGATACGCAGTATTTT. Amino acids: CASSGTSGRASTDTQYF.

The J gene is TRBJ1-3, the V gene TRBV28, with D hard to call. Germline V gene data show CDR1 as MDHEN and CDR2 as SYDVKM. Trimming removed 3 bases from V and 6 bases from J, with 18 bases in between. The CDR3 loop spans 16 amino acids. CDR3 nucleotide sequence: TGTGCCAGCAGTTTGAGTCAAGGACCCGGCGAAAACACCATATATTTT. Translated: CASSLSQGPGENTIYF.

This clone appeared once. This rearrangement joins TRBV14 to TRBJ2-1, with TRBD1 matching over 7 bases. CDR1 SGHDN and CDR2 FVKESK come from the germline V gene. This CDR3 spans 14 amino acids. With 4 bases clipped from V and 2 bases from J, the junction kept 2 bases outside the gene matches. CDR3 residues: CASSRQGPYNEQFF. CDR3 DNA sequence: TGTGCCAGCAGCCGACAGGGACCCTACAATGAGCAGTTCTTC.